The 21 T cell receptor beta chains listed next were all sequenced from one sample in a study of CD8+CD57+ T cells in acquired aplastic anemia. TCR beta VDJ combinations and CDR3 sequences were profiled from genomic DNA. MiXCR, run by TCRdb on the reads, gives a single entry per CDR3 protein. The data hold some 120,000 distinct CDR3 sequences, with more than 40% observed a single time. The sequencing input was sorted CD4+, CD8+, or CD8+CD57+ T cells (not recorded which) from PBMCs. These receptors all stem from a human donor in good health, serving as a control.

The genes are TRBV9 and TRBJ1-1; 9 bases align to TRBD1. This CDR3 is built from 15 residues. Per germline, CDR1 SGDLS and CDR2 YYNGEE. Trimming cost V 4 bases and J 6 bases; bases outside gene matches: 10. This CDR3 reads CASSFQGQGRAEAFF. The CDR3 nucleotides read TGTGCCAGCAGCTTCCAAGGACAGGGGAGAGCTGAAGCTTTCTTT.

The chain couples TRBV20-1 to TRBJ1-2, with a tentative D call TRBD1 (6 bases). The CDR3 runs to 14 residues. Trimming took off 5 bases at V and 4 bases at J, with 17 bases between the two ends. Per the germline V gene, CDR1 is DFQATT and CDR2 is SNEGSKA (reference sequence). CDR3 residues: CSARSDRTPYGYTF. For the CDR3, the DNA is TGCAGTGCTCGATCCGACAGGACCCCCTATGGCTACACCTTC.

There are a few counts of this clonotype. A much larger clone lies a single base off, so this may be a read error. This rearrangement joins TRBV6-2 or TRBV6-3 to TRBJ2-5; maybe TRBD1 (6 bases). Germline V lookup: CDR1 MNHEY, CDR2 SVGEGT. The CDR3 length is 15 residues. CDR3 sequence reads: CTSSHLTGTQETQYF. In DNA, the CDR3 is TGTACCAGCAGCCACCTTACCGGGACACAAGAGACCCAGTACTTC.

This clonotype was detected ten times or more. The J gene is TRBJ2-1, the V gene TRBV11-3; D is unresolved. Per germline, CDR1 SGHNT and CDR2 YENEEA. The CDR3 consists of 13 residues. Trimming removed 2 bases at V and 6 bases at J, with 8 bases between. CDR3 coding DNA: TGTGCCAGCAGCTTAAGCCAGAGCAATGAGCAGTTCTTC. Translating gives CASSLSQSNEQFF.

This chain's CDR3 is CSARSPDRDYEQYF. The CDR3 region has the DNA TGCAGTGCTAGGAGTCCGGACAGGGACTACGAGCAGTACTTC. This chain connects TRBV20-1 to TRBJ2-7; 8 bases agree with TRBD1. CDR3 length equals 14 residues. J lost 3 bases, V lost 3 bases, and 7 bases had no gene match. Germline loops: CDR1 DFQATT, CDR2 SNEGSKA (reference sequence).

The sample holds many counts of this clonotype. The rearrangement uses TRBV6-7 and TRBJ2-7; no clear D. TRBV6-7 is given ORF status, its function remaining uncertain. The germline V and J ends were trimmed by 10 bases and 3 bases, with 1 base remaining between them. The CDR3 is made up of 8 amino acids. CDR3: CANYEQYF. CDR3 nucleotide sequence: TGTGCCAACTACGAGCAGTACTTC.

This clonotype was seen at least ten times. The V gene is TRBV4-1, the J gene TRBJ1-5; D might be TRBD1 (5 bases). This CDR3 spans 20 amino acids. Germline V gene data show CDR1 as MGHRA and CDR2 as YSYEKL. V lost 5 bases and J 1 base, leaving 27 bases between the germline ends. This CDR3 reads CASSYTPGQGGFASNQPQHF. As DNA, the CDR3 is TGCGCCAGCAGCTACACTCCCGGGCAGGGAGGGTTTGCGAGCAATCAGCCCCAGCATTTT.

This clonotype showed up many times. Here the CDR3 reads CASIPIAGQGTTNYGYTF. As DNA, the CDR3 is TGTGCCAGTATTCCCATCGCTGGACAGGGGACTACTAACTATGGCTACACCTTC. The chain carries TRBV19 and TRBJ1-2, with TRBD1 identical over 9 bases. The CDR3 covers 18 residues. Germline CDR1 and CDR2: LNHDA and SQIVND (reference sequence). V trimming: 7 bases; J trimming: 0 bases; junction bases outside the gene matches: 15. The full variable domain, its missing parts supplied by reference TRBV19 and TRBJ1-2, is DGGITQSPKYLFRKEGQNVTLSCEQNLNHDAMYWYRQDPGQGLRLIYYSQIVNDFQKGDIAEGYSVSREKKESFPLTVTSAQKNPTAFYLCASIPIAGQGTTNYGYTFGSGTRLTVV.

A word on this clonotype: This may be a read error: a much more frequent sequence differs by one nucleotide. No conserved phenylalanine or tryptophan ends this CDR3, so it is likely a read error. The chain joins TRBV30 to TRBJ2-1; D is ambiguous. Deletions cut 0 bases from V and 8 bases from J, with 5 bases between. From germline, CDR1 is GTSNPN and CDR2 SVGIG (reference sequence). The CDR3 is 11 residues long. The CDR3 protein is CAWSVLDEQFL. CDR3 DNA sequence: TGTGCCTGGAGTGTACTCGATGAGCAGTTCCTC.

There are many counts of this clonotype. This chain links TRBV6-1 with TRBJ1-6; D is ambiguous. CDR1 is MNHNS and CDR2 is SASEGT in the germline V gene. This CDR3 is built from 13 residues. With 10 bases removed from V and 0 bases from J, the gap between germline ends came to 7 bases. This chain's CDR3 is CATYSSYNSPLHF. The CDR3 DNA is TGTGCCACCTACAGCTCCTATAATTCACCCCTCCACTTT.

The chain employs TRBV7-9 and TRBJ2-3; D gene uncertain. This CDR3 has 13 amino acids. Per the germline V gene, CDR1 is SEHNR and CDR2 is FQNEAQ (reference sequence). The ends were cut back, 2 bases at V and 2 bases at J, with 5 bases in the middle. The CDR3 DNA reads TGTGCCAGCAGCTTATACGACACAGATACGCAGTATTTT. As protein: CASSLYDTDTQYF.

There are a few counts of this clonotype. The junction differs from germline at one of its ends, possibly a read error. The CDR3 region has the DNA TGTGCCAGCAGCCCCTCTTGGTCTGGAAACGCCATATATTTT. This translates into CASSPSWSGNAIYF. The rearrangement uses TRBV3-1 and TRBJ1-3; D call uncertain. Germline CDR1 LGHDT, CDR2 YNNKEL (reference sequence). The CDR3 contains 14 residues.

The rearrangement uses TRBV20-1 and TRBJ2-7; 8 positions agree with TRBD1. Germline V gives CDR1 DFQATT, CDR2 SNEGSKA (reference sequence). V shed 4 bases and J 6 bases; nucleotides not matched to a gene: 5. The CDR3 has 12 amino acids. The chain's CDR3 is CSAIEQGVEQYF. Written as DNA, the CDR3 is TGCAGTGCTATTGAACAGGGGGTCGAGCAGTACTTC.

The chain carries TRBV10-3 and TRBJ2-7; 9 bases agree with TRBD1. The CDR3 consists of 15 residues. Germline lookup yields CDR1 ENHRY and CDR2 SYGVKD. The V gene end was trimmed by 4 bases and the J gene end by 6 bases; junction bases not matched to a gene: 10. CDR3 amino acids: CAISARDGTGLEQYF. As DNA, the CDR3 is TGTGCCATCAGTGCTAGAGATGGGACAGGGCTCGAGCAGTACTTC.

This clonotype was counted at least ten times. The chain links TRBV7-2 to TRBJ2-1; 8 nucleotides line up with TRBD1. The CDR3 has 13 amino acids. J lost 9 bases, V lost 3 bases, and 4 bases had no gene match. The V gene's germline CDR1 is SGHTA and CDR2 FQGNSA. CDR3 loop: CASSFDRGPEQFF. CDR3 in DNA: TGTGCCAGCAGCTTCGACAGGGGTCCTGAGCAGTTCTTC.

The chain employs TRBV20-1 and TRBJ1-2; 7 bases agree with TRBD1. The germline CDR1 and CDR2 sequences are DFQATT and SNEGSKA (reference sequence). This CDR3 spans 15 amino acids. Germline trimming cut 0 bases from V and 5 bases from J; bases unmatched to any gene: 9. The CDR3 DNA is TGCAGTGCTAGAGATCTGACAGGGACAACTTATGGCTACACCTTC. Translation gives CSARDLTGTTYGYTF.

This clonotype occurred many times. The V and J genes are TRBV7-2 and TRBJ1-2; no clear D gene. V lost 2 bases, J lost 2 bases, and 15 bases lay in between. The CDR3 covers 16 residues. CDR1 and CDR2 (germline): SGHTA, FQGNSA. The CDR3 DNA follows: TGTGCCAGCAGCTTACGTTCCCGCAACCTCAACTATGGCTACACCTTC. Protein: CASSLRSRNLNYGYTF.

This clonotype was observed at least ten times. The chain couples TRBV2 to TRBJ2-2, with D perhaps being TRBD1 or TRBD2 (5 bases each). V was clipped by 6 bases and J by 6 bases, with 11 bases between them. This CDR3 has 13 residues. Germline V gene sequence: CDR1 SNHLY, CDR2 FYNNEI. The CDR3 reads CASSTRGAGELFF. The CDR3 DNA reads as TGTGCCAGCAGCACCCGGGGCGCCGGGGAGCTGTTTTTT.

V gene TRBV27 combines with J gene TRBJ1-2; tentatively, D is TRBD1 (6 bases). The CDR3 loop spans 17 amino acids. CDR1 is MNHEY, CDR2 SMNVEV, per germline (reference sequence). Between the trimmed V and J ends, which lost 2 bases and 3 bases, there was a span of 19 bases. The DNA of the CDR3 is TGTGCCAGCAGTTTACTTAATTCTACAGGGTGGTACTATGGCTACACCTTC. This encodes CASSLLNSTGWYYGYTF.

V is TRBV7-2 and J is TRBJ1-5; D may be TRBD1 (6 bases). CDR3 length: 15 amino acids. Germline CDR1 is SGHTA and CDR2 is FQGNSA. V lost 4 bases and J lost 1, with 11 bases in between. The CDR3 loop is CASSSHRESNQPQHF. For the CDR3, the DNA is TGTGCCAGCAGCTCCCACAGGGAAAGCAATCAGCCCCAGCATTTT.

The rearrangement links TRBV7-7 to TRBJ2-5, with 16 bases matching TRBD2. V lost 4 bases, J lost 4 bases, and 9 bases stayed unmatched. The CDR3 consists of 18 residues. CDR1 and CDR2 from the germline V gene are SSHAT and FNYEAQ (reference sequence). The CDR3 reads CASSSGTSGGATRETQYF. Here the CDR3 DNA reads TGTGCCAGCAGCTCCGGGACTAGCGGGGGGGCAACGCGAGAGACCCAGTACTTC.